This T cell receptor (beta chain) was captured in a study of blood T cell repertoires in COVID-19. Study details: PBMCs, B-cell-depleted T cells, or T cells provided the cDNA or gDNA that made up the material.

Generated by immunoSEQ multiplex PCR, the TCRdb table keeps only in-frame clones and is missing some. The data show roughly 200,000 clones, about 88% seen once. Seattle patient enrollment occurred during active infection, with longitudinal follow-up thereafter. The length of the CDR3 is 15 residues. Germline trimming cut 0 bases from V and 6 bases from J; bases unmatched to any gene: 7. Looked up from germline, CDR1 is LGHNA and CDR2 is YSLEER. The source material was peripheral blood. The receptor was derived from a woman in her forties or fifties with COVID-19, enrolled during active disease. The V gene is TRBV4-3, the J gene TRBJ1-2, with TRBD1 matching over 7 bases. CDR3 sequence (DNA): TGCGCCAGCAGCCAAGAGGTGACTGGGACAGATGGCTACACCTTC. The encoded protein is CASSQEVTGTDGYTF.